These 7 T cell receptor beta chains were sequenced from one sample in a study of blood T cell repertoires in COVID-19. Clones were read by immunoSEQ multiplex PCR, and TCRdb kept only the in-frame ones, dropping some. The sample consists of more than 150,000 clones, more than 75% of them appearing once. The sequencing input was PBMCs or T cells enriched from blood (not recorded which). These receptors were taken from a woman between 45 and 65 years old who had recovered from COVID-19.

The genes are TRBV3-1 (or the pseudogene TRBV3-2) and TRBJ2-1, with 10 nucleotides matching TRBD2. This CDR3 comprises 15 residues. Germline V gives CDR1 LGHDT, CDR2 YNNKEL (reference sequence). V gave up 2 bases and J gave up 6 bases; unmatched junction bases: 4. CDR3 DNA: TGTGCCAGCAGCCAATCGAGCGGGAGGGCCAATGAGCAGTTCTTC. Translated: CASSQSSGRANEQFF.

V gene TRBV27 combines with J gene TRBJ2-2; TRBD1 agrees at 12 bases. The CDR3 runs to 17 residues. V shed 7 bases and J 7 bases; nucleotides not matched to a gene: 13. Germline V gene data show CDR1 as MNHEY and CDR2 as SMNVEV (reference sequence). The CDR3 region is CASTPGDRGLVGGELFF. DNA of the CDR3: TGTGCCAGCACCCCAGGGGACAGGGGGCTGGTAGGCGGGGAGCTGTTTTTT.

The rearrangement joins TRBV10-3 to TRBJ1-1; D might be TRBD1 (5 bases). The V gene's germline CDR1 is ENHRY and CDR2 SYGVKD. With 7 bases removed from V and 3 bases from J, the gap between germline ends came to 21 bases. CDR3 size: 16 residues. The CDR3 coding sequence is TGTGCCATCACCCAATTCGGGGGGGGGACGGACACTGAAGCTTTCTTT. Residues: CAITQFGGGTDTEAFF.

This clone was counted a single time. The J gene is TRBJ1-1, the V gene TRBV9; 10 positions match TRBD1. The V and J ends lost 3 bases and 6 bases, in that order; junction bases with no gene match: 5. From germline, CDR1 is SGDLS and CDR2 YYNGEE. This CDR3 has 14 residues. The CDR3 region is CASSAGQGSPEAFF. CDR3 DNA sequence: TGTGCCAGCAGCGCGGGACAGGGGAGCCCTGAAGCTTTCTTT.

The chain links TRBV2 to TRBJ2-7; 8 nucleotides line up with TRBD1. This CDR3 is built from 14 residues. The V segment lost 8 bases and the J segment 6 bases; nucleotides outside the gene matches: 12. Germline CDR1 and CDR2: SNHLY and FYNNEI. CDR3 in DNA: TGTGCCAGCGGCCGGGACAGGTCTTCCAGCGAGCAGTACTTC. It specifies CASGRDRSSSEQYF.

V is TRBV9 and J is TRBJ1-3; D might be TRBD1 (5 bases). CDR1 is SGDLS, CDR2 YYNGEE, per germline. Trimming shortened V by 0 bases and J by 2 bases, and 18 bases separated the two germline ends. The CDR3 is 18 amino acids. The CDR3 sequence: CASSVESSGGRAGNTIYF. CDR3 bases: TGTGCCAGCAGCGTAGAATCGTCGGGGGGTAGAGCTGGAAACACCATATATTTT. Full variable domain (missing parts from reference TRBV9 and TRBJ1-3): DSGVTQTPKHLITATGQRVTLRCSPRSGDLSVYWYQQSLDQGLQFLIQYYNGEERAKGNILERFSAQQFPDLHSELNLSSLELGDSALYFCASSVESSGGRAGNTIYFGEGSWLTVV.

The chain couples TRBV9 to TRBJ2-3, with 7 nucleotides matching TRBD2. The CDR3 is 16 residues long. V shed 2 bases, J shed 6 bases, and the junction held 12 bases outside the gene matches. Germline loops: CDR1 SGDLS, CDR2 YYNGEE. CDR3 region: CASSVSGLAAADTQYF. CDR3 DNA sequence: TGTGCCAGCAGCGTCTCTGGCCTAGCGGCCGCGGATACGCAGTATTTT.